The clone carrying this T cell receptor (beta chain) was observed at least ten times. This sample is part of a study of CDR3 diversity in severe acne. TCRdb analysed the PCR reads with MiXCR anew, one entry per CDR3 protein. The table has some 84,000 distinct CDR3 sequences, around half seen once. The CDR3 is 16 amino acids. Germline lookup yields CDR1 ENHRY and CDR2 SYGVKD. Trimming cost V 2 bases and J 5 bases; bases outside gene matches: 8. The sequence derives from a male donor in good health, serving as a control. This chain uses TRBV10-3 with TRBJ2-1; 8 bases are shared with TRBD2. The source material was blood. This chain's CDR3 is CAISEITGGPHNEQFF. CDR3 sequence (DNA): TGTGCCATCAGTGAGATTACGGGGGGGCCCCACAATGAGCAGTTCTTC.